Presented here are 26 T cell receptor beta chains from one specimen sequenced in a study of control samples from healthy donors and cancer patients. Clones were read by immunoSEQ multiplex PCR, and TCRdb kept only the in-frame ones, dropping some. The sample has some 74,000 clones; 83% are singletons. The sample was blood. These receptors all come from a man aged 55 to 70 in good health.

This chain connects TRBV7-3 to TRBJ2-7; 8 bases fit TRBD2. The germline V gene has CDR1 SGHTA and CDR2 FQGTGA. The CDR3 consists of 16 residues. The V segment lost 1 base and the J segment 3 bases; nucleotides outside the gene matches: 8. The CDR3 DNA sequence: TGTGCCAGCAGCTTAAAGCGACTAGCGAGAAACTACGAGCAGTACTTC. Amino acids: CASSLKRLARNYEQYF.

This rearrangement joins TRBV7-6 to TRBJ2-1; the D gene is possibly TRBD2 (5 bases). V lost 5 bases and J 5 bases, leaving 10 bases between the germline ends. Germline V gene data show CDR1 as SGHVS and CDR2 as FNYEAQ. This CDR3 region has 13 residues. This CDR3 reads CASSISGNNEQFF. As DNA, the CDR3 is TGTGCCAGCAGCATAAGCGGAAACAATGAGCAGTTCTTC.

CDR3 amino acids: CASSPPAGGNTIYF. CDR3 nucleotide sequence: TGTGCCAGCTCACCACCTGCGGGAGGAAACACCATATATTTT. The V and J genes are TRBV18 and TRBJ1-3; D is ambiguous. The ends were cut back, 0 bases at V and 4 bases at J, with 7 bases in the middle. Per germline, CDR1 KGHSH and CDR2 LQKENI. The CDR3 totals 14 residues. Supplemented by reference TRBV18 and TRBJ1-3, the full variable domain reads NAGVMQNPRHLVRRRGQEARLRCSPMKGHSHVYWYRQLPEEGLKFMVYLQKENIIDESGMPKERFSAEFPKEGPSILRIQQVVRGDSAAYFCASSPPAGGNTIYFGEGSWLTVV.

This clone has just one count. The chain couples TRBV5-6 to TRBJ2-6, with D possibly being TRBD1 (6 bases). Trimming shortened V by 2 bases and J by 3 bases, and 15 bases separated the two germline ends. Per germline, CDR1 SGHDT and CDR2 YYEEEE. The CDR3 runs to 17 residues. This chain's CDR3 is CASSFRQGSGGANVLTF. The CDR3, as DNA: TGTGCCAGCAGCTTTAGGCAGGGGTCTGGTGGGGCCAACGTCCTGACTTTC.

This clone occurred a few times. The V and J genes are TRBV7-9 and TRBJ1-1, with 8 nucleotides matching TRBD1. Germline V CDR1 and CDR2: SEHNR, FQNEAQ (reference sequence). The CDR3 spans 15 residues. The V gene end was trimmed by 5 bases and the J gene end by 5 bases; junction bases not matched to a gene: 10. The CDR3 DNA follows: TGTGCCAGCAGCGCGAGAGGACAGGGATTTACTGAAGCTTTCTTT. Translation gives CASSARGQGFTEAFF.

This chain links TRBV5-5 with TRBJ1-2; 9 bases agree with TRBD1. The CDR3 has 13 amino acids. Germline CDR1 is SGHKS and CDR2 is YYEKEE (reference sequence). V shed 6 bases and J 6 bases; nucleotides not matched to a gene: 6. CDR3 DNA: TGTGCCAGCATCACAGGGGGCCTGGATGGCTACACCTTC. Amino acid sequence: CASITGGLDGYTF.

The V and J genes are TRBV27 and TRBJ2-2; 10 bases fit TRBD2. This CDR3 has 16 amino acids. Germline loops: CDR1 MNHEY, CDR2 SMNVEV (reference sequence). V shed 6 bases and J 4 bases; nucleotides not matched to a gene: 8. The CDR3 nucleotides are TGTGCCAGCAGGGGGGGGCTAGCGGGAGTCACCGGGGAGCTGTTTTTT. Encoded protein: CASRGGLAGVTGELFF.

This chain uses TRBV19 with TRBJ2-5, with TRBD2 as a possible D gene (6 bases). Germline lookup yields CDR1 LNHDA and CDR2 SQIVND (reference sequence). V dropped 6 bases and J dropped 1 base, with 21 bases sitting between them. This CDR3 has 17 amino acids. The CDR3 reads CASRPGGSDRTQETQYF. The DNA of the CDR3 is TGTGCCAGTAGGCCCGGGGGATCCGACAGAACCCAAGAGACCCAGTACTTC.

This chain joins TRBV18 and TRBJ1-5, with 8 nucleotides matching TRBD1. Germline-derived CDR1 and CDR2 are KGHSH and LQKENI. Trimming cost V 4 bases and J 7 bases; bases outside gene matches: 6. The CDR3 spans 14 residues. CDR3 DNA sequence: TGTGCCAGCTCACAAGGACAGGGTATGCAGCCCCAGCATTTT. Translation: CASSQGQGMQPQHF.

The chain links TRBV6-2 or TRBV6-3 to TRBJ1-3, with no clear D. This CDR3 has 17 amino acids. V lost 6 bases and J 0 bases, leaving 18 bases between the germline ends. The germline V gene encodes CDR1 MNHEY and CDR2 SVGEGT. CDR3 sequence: CASSLRSPASSGNTIYF. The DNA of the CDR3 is TGTGCCAGCAGCCTGCGGAGTCCAGCGTCCTCTGGAAACACCATATATTTT.

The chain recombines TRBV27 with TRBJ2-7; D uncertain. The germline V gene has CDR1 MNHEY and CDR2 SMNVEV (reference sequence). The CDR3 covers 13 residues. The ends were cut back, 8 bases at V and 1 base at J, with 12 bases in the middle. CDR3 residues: CASSNGGSYEQYF. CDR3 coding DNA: TGTGCCAGCTCGAATGGCGGATCCTACGAGCAGTACTTC.

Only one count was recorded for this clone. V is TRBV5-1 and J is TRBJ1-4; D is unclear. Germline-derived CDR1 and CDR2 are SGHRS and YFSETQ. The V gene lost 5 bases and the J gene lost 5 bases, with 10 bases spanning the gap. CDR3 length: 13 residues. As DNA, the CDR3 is TGCGCCAGCAGAGGGTTCCAGAATGAAAAACTGTTTTTT. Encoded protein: CASRGFQNEKLFF.

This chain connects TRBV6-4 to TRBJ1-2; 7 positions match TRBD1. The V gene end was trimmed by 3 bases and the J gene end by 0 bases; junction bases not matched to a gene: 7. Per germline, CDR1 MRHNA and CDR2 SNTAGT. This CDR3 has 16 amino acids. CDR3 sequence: CASSERGGFPNYGYTF. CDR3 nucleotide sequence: TGTGCCAGCAGTGAACGAGGGGGCTTCCCTAACTATGGCTACACCTTC.

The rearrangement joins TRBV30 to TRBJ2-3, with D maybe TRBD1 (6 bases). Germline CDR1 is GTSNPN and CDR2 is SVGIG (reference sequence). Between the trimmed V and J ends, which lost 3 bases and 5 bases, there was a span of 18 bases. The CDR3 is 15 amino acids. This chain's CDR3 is CAWRVIGGMGDTQYF. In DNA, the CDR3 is TGTGCCTGGAGAGTAATAGGGGGAATGGGAGATACGCAGTATTTT.

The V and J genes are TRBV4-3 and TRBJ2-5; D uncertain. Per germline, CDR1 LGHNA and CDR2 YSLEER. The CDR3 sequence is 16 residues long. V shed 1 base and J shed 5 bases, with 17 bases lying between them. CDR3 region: CASSQVGQISGETQYF. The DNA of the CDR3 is TGCGCCAGCAGCCAAGTAGGGCAGATCAGTGGGGAGACCCAGTACTTC.

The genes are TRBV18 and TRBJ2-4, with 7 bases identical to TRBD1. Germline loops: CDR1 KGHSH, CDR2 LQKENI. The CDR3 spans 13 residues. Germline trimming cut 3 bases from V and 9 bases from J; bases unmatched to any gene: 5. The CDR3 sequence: CASSPTGLPIQYF. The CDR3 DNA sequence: TGTGCCAGCTCACCGACAGGGCTCCCCATTCAGTACTTC.

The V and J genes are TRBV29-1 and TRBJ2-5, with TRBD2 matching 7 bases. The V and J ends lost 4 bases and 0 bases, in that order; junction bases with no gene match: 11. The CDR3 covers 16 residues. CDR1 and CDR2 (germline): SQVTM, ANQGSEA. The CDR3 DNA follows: TGCAGCGTTGCCCGGGAGCGGGGTCAGTACCAAGAGACCCAGTACTTC. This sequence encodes CSVARERGQYQETQYF.

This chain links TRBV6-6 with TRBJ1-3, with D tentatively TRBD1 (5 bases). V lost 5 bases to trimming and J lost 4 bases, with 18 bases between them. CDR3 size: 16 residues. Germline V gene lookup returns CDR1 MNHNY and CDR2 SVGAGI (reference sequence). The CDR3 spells CASSRRDQAGGNTIYF. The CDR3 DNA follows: TGTGCCAGCAGTCGACGAGACCAGGCAGGGGGAAACACCATATATTTT.

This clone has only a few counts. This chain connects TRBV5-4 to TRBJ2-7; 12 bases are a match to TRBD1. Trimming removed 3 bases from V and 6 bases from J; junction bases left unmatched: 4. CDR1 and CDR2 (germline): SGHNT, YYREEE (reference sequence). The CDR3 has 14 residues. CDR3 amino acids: CASSSGQGAFEQYF. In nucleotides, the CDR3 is TGTGCCAGCAGCTCGGGACAGGGGGCGTTCGAGCAGTACTTC.

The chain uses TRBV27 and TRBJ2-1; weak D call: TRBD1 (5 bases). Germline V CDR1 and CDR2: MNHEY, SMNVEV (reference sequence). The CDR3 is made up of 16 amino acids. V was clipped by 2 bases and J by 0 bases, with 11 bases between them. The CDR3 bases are TGTGCCAGCAGTTTAGGGGCACCAAGCTCCTACAATGAGCAGTTCTTC. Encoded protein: CASSLGAPSSYNEQFF.

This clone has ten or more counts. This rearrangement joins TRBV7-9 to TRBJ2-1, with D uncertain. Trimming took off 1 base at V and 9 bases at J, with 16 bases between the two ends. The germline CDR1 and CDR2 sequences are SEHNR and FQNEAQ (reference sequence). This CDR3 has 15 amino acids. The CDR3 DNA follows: TGTGCCAGCAGCTTAGTTGAAGTGGGTCTGGTTGAGCAGTTCTTC. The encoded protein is CASSLVEVGLVEQFF.

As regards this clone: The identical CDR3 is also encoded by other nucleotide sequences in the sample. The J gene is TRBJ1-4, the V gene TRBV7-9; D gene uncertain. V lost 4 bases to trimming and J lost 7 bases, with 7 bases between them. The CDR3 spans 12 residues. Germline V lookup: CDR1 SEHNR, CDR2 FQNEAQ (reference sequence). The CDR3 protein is CASSSSREKLFF. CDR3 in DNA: TGTGCCAGCAGCTCGTCACGTGAAAAACTGTTTTTT.

The CDR3 DNA is TGCAGCGTTGTAGTGGGGGAAGGTTGGGACACCCAGTACTTC. It encodes CSVVVGEGWDTQYF. The chain carries TRBV29-1 and TRBJ2-5; D may match TRBD1 or TRBD2 (5 bases each). Trimming stripped 4 bases from V and 8 bases from J, with 20 bases between. This CDR3 has 14 amino acids. Germline loops: CDR1 SQVTM, CDR2 ANQGSEA.

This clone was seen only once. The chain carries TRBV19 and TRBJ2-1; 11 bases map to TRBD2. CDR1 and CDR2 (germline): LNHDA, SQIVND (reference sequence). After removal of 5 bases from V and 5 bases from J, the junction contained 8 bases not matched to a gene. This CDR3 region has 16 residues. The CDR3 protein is CASSDRLAGFNNEQFF. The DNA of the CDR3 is TGTGCCAGTAGTGACCGACTAGCGGGGTTCAACAATGAGCAGTTCTTC. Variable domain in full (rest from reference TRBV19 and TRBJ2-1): DGGITQSPKYLFRKEGQNVTLSCEQNLNHDAMYWYRQDPGQGLRLIYYSQIVNDFQKGDIAEGYSVSREKKESFPLTVTSAQKNPTAFYLCASSDRLAGFNNEQFFGPGTRLTVL.

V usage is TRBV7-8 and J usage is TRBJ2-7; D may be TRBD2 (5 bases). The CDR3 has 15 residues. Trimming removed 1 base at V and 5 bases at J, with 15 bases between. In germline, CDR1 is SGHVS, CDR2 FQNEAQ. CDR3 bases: TGTGCCAGCAGCTTAGTTCGAGGGAGCCCCAACGAGCAGTACTTC. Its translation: CASSLVRGSPNEQYF.

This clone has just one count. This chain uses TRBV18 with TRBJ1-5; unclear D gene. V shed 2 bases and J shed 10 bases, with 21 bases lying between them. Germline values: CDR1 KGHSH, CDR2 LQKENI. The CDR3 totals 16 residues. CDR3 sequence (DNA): TGTGCCAGCTCACCAAGGCACACGGGTCGCGTAATCCCCCAGCATTTT. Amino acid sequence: CASSPRHTGRVIPQHF. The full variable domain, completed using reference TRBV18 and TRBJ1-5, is NAGVMQNPRHLVRRRGQEARLRCSPMKGHSHVYWYRQLPEEGLKFMVYLQKENIIDESGMPKERFSAEFPKEGPSILRIQQVVRGDSAAYFCASSPRHTGRVIPQHFGDGTRLSIL.